The entry below gives a single T cell receptor (beta chain) sequence along with its context. Its antigen is as yet unknown. This sample was included in a study of post-analysis software for immune sequencing data. Study-wide context: Multiple sclerosis in the patients followed relapsing-remitting, secondary progressive and progressive-relapsing courses.

Trimming removed 1 base at V and 10 bases at J, with 20 bases between. The CDR3 loop spans 15 amino acids. Germline values: CDR1 DFQATT, CDR2 SNEGSKA (reference sequence). Included in the TCR beta cDNA libraries were unique molecular identifiers. It was from roughly 1 to 10 million T cells that some 500,000 cDNA molecules came. Each CDR3 protein is one row after TCRdb ran MiXCR on the PCR reads. The data show approximately 260,000 distinct CDR3 sequences, just over 35% seen once. General study points: Four to six TRBV segments, including TRBV5-6, TRBV5-1 and TRBV20-1, were more frequent in patients than controls. The normalized Chao1 diversity of multiple sclerosis patients was significantly lower than that of controls. Pronounced co-clustering by F measure was evident among identically batched samples.

The sequenced sample was blood. The genes are TRBV20-1 and TRBJ2-1; D perhaps matches TRBD2 (7 bases). This sequence was found in a girl aged 5 to 17 with multiple sclerosis. The CDR3 sequence is CSARAGGGALGEQFF. In DNA form, the CDR3 reads TGCAGTGCTAGAGCGGGTGGGGGGGCCCTCGGGGAGCAGTTCTTC.